What follows describes a single T cell receptor (beta chain). Antigen specificity is unknown. This sample stems from a study of siplizumab effects on memory and regulatory T cells. Whole-study results and caveats: In siplizumab cultures, the suppressive function of proliferating Tregs remained unconfirmed.

Method: immunoSEQ multiplex PCR; TCRdb's copy keeps in-frame clones and lacks some. The repertoire holds approximately 100,000 clones, with nearly 95% as singletons. Material: Tregs sorted from blood. The receptor was isolated from a human donor in good health.

CDR3: CAWRPGGTGAYEQYF. The CDR3 DNA is TGTGCCTGGAGGCCAGGCGGGACAGGGGCCTACGAGCAGTACTTC. This chain joins TRBV30 and TRBJ2-7; 10 nucleotides line up with TRBD1. CDR3 length: 15 residues. The V gene end was trimmed by 3 bases and the J gene end by 2 bases; junction bases not matched to a gene: 7. Germline V lookup: CDR1 GTSNPN, CDR2 SVGIG (reference sequence).